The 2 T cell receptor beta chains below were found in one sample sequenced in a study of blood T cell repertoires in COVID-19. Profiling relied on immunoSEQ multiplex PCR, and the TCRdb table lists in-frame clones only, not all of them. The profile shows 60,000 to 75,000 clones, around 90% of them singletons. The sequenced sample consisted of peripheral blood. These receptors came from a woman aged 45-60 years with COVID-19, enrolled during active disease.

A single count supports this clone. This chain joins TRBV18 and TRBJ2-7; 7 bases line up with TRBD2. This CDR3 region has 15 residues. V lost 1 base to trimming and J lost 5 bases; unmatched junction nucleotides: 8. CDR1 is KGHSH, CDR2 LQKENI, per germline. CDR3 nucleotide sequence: TGTGCCAGCTCACCACGGAGCGGGATTTTCCACGAGCAGTACTTC. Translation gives CASSPRSGIFHEQYF.

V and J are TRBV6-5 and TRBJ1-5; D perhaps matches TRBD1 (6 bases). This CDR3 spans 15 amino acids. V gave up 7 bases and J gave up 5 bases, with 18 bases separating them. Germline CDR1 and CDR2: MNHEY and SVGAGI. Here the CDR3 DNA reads TGTGCCAGCAACGAGGACAGTTATTACGATCAGCCCCAGCATTTT. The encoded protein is CASNEDSYYDQPQHF.